This T cell receptor beta chain was sequenced in a study of a mutant IDH1 vaccine in newly diagnosed glioma. Across the study: Patients underwent eight vaccinations, which took place in weeks 1, 3, 5, 7, 11, 15, 19 and 23. Averaging approximately 40 years of age, treated patients were around 60% male and about 38% female.

Time point described: week 23, last vaccination. With topical imiquimod, each dose of the vaccine consisted of 300 ug of mutant IDH1 20-mer peptide. New IDH1-mutant, ATRX-lost WHO grade 3 or 4 astrocytomas occurred in donors. For this clone: Its target is unknown.

The repertoire was sequenced with immunoSEQ multiplex PCR; TCRdb's copy has only in-frame clones and lacks some. The sample has roughly 74,000 clones; roughly 85% are singletons. Sequenced here: PBMCs, sampled from a glioma patient whose treatment included an IDH1 peptide vaccine. This TCR came from a man aged 25-40 years with glioma. Some clones in this sample may be carry-over from other donors' samples.

The CDR3 DNA is TGTGCCAGCAGCTTAGACTTTTCCTCTGGGGCCAACGTCCTGACTTTC. Amino acid sequence: CASSLDFSSGANVLTF. The rearrangement joins TRBV7-8 to TRBJ2-6; no clear D gene. Germline lookup yields CDR1 SGHVS and CDR2 FQNEAQ. V was trimmed by 1 base and J by 0 bases, leaving 7 bases between them. This CDR3 region has 16 residues. The complete variable domain, with remaining parts taken from reference TRBV7-8 and TRBJ2-6, reads GAGVSQSPRYKVAKRGQDVALRCDPISGHVSLFWYQQALGQGPEFLTYFQNEAQLDKSGLPSDRFFAERPEGSVSTLKIQRTQQEDSAVYLCASSLDFSSGANVLTFGAGSRLTVL.